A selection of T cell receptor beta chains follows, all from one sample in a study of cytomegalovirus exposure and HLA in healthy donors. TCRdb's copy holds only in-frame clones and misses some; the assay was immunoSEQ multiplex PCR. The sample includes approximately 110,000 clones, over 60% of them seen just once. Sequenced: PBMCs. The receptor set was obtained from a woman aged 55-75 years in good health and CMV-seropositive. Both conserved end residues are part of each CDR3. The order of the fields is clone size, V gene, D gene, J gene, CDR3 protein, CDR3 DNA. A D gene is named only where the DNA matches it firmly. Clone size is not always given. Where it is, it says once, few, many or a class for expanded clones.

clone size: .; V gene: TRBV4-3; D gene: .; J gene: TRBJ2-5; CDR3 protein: CASSQNTGSGETQYF; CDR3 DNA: TGCGCCAGCAGTCAAAATACAGGGTCGGGGGAGACCCAGTACTTC
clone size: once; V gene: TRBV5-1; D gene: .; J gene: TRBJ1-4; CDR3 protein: CASSLDSGAATNEKLFF; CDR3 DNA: TGCGCCAGCAGCTTGGATTCTGGGGCTGCAACTAATGAAAAACTGTTTTTT
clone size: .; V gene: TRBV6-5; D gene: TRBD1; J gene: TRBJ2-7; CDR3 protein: CASRDRAYEQYF; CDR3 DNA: TGTGCCAGCCGGGACAGAGCCTACGAGCAGTACTTC
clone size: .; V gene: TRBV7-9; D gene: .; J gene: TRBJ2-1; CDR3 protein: CASSLRQGNENEQFF; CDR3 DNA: TGTGCCAGCAGCTTACGGCAGGGCAATGAGAATGAGCAGTTCTTC
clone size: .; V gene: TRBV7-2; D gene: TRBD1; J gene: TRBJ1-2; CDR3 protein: CASSSTGQNYGYTF; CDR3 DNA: TGTGCCAGCAGCTCAACGGGACAGAACTATGGCTACACCTTC
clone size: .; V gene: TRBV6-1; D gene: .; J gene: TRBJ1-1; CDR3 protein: CASSEFRPGKGDTEAFF; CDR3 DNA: TGTGCCAGCAGTGAATTTCGTCCCGGCAAGGGGGACACTGAAGCTTTCTTT
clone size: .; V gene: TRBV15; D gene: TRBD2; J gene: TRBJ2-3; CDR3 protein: CATSRDLGTSASDTQYF; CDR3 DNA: TGTGCCACCAGCAGAGATTTGGGGACTAGCGCATCAGATACGCAGTATTTT
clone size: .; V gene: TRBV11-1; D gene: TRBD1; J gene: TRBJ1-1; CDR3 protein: CASSLVGQGTEAFF; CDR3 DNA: TGTGCCAGCAGCTTAGTAGGACAGGGCACTGAAGCTTTCTTT
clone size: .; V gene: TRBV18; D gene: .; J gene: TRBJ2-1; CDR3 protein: CASSPTAGANNEQFF; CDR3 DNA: TGTGCCAGCTCACCAACGGCAGGGGCAAACAATGAGCAGTTCTTC
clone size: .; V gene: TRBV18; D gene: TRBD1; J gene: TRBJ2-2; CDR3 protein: CASSPTGQGGTGELFF; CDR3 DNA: TGTGCCAGCTCACCAACGGGACAGGGGGGAACCGGGGAGCTGTTTTTT
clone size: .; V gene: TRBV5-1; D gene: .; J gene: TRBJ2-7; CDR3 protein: CASSFRTEVSYEQYF; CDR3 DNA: TGCGCCAGCAGCTTCAGGACAGAGGTCTCCTACGAGCAGTACTTC
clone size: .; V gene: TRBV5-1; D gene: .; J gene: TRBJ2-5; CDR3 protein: CASSLLEGSRETQYF; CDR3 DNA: TGCGCCAGCAGCTTGTTGGAGGGGTCCCGGGAGACCCAGTACTTC
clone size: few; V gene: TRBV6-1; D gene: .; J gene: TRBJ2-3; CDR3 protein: CASSPSGLAGTQYF; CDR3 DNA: TGTGCCAGCAGTCCATCGGGGTTGGCCGGTACGCAGTATTTT
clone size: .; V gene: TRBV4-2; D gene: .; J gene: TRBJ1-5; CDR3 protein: CASSQDLGAGNQPQHF; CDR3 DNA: TGTGCCAGCAGCCAAGATCTGGGGGCGGGCAATCAGCCCCAGCATTTT
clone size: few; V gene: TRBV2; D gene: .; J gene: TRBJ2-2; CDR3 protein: CASRTVNTGELFF; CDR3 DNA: TGTGCCAGTCGGACTGTGAACACCGGGGAGCTGTTTTTT